Listed below are T cell receptor beta chains from one sample, sequenced in a study of cytomegalovirus exposure and HLA in healthy donors. Method: immunoSEQ multiplex PCR; TCRdb's copy keeps in-frame clones and lacks some. In the table there are approximately 140,000 clones, 70% to 80% of which are singletons. Sequencing used PBMCs. Source of these receptors: a human donor in good health. The CDR3 runs from the conserved cysteine through the conserved F or W. The D gene is left open where the match is weak. For some rows the clone size is stated as once, few or many, or as a class when expanded; others skip it.

CDR3 protein	CDR3 DNA	J gene	V gene	D gene	clone size
CASSFEISHEQYF	TGTGCCAGCAGTTTTGAGATCTCCCACGAGCAGTACTTC	TRBJ2-7	TRBV11-2	-	-
CASSLGPTSGSFYEQYF	TGTGCCAGCAGCTTAGGCCCTACTAGCGGGAGCTTTTACGAGCAGTACTTC	TRBJ2-7	TRBV7-2	TRBD2	-
CASRAQGALAEQFF	TGTGCCAGCAGGGCACAGGGTGCGTTGGCTGAGCAGTTCTTC	TRBJ2-1	TRBV27	-	-
CASSYSGSGSYEQYF	TGTGCCAGCAGTTACTCGGGTAGCGGGAGCTACGAGCAGTACTTC	TRBJ2-7	TRBV6-5	TRBD2	-
CASSLVGGSTNQPQHF	TGTGCCAGCAGCTTAGTGGGGGGGAGTACCAATCAGCCCCAGCATTTT	TRBJ1-5	TRBV7-2	-	-
CASSRAGTSVVDTQYF	TGTGCCAGCAGCAGAGCCGGGACTAGCGTCGTGGATACGCAGTATTTT	TRBJ2-3	TRBV7-2	TRBD2	-
CASTLSGANVLTF	TGTGCCAGTACCCTGTCTGGGGCCAACGTCCTGACTTTC	TRBJ2-6	TRBV19	-	-
CASSLLAGALDEQFF	TGTGCCAGCAGCTTACTAGCGGGAGCTTTGGATGAGCAGTTCTTC	TRBJ2-1	TRBV7-9	TRBD2	-
CASSQTFLSYNEQFF	TGTGCCAGCAGTCAGACTTTTTTATCCTACAATGAGCAGTTCTTC	TRBJ2-1	TRBV6-4	-	-
CSVSNDRVAGELFF	TGCAGCGTTTCTAACGACAGGGTGGCCGGGGAGCTGTTTTTT	TRBJ2-2	TRBV29-1	TRBD1	-
CASLATARERDTQYF	TGTGCCAGCCTAGCAACTGCTAGAGAACGAGATACGCAGTATTTT	TRBJ2-3	TRBV28	-	-
CASSYGQGASEQYF	TGTGCCAGCAGTTACGGACAGGGGGCCTCCGAGCAGTACTTC	TRBJ2-7	TRBV6-5	TRBD1	-
CASSSGRQIHGYTF	TGTGCCAGCAGTTCTGGGAGGCAGATCCATGGCTACACCTTC	TRBJ1-2	TRBV28	-	-
CASSPLVGGGQNADTQYF	TGTGCCAGCAGCCCCCTGGTTGGTGGGGGCCAAAACGCGGATACGCAGTATTTT	TRBJ2-3	TRBV14	-	few
CASSLGGVWSGNTIYF	TGCGCCAGCAGCTTGGGGGGGGTTTGGTCTGGAAACACCATATATTTT	TRBJ1-3	TRBV5-1	-	-